The 22 T cell receptor beta chains below all came from one sample that was sequenced in a study of T cell clonotyping in hematopoietic cell transplantation. Time point denoted: recipient sample about 28 days before transplant, after cytoreduction. Profiled with immunoSEQ multiplex PCR; TCRdb holds only in-frame clones, not every one. This table has around 19,000 clones, more than 70% appearing once. Sequencing was performed on peripheral blood mononuclear cells, taken before stem cell transplant. These receptors were taken from a man aged 45-65 years with acute myeloid leukemia. Some clones in this sample may be carry-over from other donors' samples.

This clone was picked up one time. The chain's CDR3 is CASSSDGLAGGLSGELFF. In DNA, the CDR3 is TGTGCCAGCAGCTCCGATGGACTAGCGGGGGGGCTTTCCGGGGAGCTGTTTTTT. The chain uses TRBV5-6 and TRBJ2-2, with 15 bases identical to TRBD2. CDR1 is SGHDT and CDR2 is YYEEEE in the germline V gene. The CDR3 contains 18 residues. V trimming: 3 bases; J trimming: 6 bases; junction bases outside the gene matches: 9.

The chain uses TRBV4-3 and TRBJ1-2; perhaps TRBD1 as D (5 bases). Germline V gene sequence: CDR1 LGHNA, CDR2 YSLEER. V dropped 4 bases and J dropped 7 bases, with 16 bases sitting between them. This CDR3 contains 14 residues. The CDR3 here is CASSRGRSSSGYTF. CDR3 nucleotide sequence: TGCGCCAGCAGCCGGGGGAGGAGTTCGAGTGGCTACACCTTC.

The chain joins TRBV5-4 to TRBJ1-2; 7 nucleotides agree with TRBD1. CDR3 length: 13 amino acids. The germline gives CDR1 SGHNT, CDR2 YYREEE (reference sequence). V shed 4 bases and J 3 bases; nucleotides not matched to a gene: 3. This CDR3 is CASSLDRDYGYTF. CDR3 nucleotide sequence: TGTGCCAGCAGCCTCGACAGGGACTATGGCTACACCTTC. The full variable domain, completed using reference TRBV5-4 and TRBJ1-2, is ETGVTQSPTHLIKTRGQQVTLRCSSQSGHNTVSWYQQALGQGPQFIFQYYREEENGRGNFPPRFSGLQFPNYSSELNVNALELDDSALYLCASSLDRDYGYTFGSGTRLTVV.

The chain couples TRBV4-1 to TRBJ2-7, with TRBD1 identical over 8 bases. V lost 1 base to trimming and J lost 5 bases; unmatched junction nucleotides: 13. CDR3 length: 17 residues. CDR1 is MGHRA, CDR2 YSYEKL, per germline. CDR3 coding DNA: TGCGCCAGCAGCCAAGCCGCCTACCGGGACAGGCTCCACGAGCAGTACTTC. It specifies CASSQAAYRDRLHEQYF.

The chain recombines TRBV27 with TRBJ1-1; D is unclear. V gave up 3 bases and J gave up 0 bases, with 14 bases separating them. The CDR3 has 16 amino acids. CDR1 is MNHEY and CDR2 is SMNVEV in the germline V gene (reference sequence). The chain's CDR3 is CASSFVTAPMNTEAFF. DNA for the CDR3: TGTGCCAGCAGTTTTGTGACCGCTCCCATGAACACTGAAGCTTTCTTT.

V usage is TRBV7-3 and J usage is TRBJ2-2; 8 bases line up with TRBD2. The J segment lost 4 bases and the V segment lost 1 base, leaving 11 bases of the junction unmatched. Looked up from germline, CDR1 is SGHTA and CDR2 is FQGTGA. CDR3 size: 18 residues. The CDR3 loop reads CASSLRAGGGDGTGELFF. The DNA for the CDR3 is TGTGCCAGCAGCTTAAGGGCGGGGGGCGGCGATGGCACCGGGGAGCTGTTTTTT.

This sequence joins TRBV7-8 and TRBJ2-3, with unresolved D. Deletions cut 5 bases from V and 0 bases from J, with 12 bases between. This CDR3 contains 15 residues. Germline V gene data show CDR1 as SGHVS and CDR2 as FQNEAQ. CDR3 DNA: TGTGCCAGCAGCCAGACCTTCACTAGCACAGATACGCAGTATTTT. Translated: CASSQTFTSTDTQYF.

The chain uses TRBV9 and TRBJ2-7; D gene uncertain. V lost 0 bases and J 0 bases, leaving 7 bases between the germline ends. The CDR3 is 14 amino acids. Germline loops: CDR1 SGDLS, CDR2 YYNGEE. DNA for the CDR3: TGTGCCAGCAGCGTAGTGGGCACCTCCTACGAGCAGTACTTC. Amino acid sequence: CASSVVGTSYEQYF.

The V call is TRBV28, the J call TRBJ1-2, with D tentatively TRBD1 (5 bases). This CDR3 comprises 15 residues. Per the germline V gene, CDR1 is MDHEN and CDR2 is SYDVKM. V shed 5 bases and J shed 8 bases, with 21 bases lying between them. The CDR3 DNA reads as TGTGCCAGCAGTCGTAAGCGCACACAGGTTGCGGGCTACACCTTC. Protein: CASSRKRTQVAGYTF.

This chain links TRBV7-3 with TRBJ2-7, with no clear D. The CDR3 runs to 13 residues. Trimming removed 1 base from V and 3 bases from J, with 7 bases in between. Germline CDR1 reads SGHTA; CDR2 reads FQGTGA. In DNA form, the CDR3 reads TGTGCCAGCAGCTTAAACAAAAACTACGAGCAGTACTTC. Translated: CASSLNKNYEQYF.

The chain employs TRBV6-6 and TRBJ1-2; 7 bases map to TRBD1. Germline lookup yields CDR1 MNHNY and CDR2 SVGAGI (reference sequence). V trimming: 7 bases; J trimming: 2 bases; junction bases outside the gene matches: 7. The CDR3 runs to 14 residues. CDR3 sequence reads: CASTDVGQNYGYTF. The CDR3 coding sequence is TGTGCCAGCACCGACGTGGGACAGAACTATGGCTACACCTTC.

V is TRBV15 and J is TRBJ1-5; D is unclear. Trimming left V 0 bases short and J 2 bases short, with 11 bases between. Germline V CDR1 and CDR2: LNHNV, YYDKDF (reference sequence). The CDR3 runs 16 residues. This CDR3 is CATSRELILGNQPQHF. In nucleotides, the CDR3 is TGTGCCACCAGCAGAGAACTAATATTAGGCAATCAGCCCCAGCATTTT.

The chain employs TRBV9 and TRBJ2-7; TRBD1 agrees at 7 bases. Germline CDR1 and CDR2: SGDLS and YYNGEE. The CDR3 is 16 amino acids. V was pared by 5 bases and J by 0 bases, with 11 bases of the junction left unmatched. Here the CDR3 reads CASSPDGTASSYEQYF. DNA of the CDR3: TGTGCCAGCAGTCCAGATGGGACAGCGAGCTCCTACGAGCAGTACTTC.

The J gene is TRBJ2-3, the V gene TRBV29-1; 9 nucleotides match TRBD1. The V and J ends lost 8 bases and 6 bases, in that order; junction bases with no gene match: 9. Germline CDR1 and CDR2: SQVTM and ANQGSEA. This CDR3 is 13 amino acids long. The chain's CDR3 is CSHRTGVMDTQYF. CDR3 nucleotide sequence: TGCAGCCACCGGACAGGGGTCATGGATACGCAGTATTTT.

The rearrangement uses TRBV25-1 and TRBJ2-5; weak D call: TRBD2 (6 bases). V was shortened by 8 bases and J by 5 bases, with 18 bases between the two germline ends. CDR3 length: 14 residues. From germline, CDR1 is MGHDK and CDR2 SYGVNS. The CDR3 is CASASRGTLETQYF. CDR3 nucleotides: TGTGCCAGCGCCTCTCGTGGGACTTTGGAGACCCAGTACTTC.

The CDR3 region has the DNA TGTGCCAGCAGCTTGGGCGGTTCTGCCCTCAGGCGTTCCAACGTCCTGACTTTC. This gives the protein CASSLGGSALRRSNVLTF. This sequence joins TRBV5-4 and TRBJ2-6; unclear D gene. This CDR3 spans 18 amino acids. V dropped 0 bases and J dropped 8 bases, with 21 bases sitting between them. Germline-derived CDR1 and CDR2 are SGHNT and YYREEE (reference sequence).

V is TRBV5-1 and J is TRBJ2-5, with 7 bases lining up with TRBD1. Germline CDR1 SGHRS, CDR2 YFSETQ. The CDR3 totals 16 residues. Trimming took 2 bases from V and 2 from J; bases not matched to a gene: 9. The chain's CDR3 is CASSFRQGGVQETQYF. The DNA for the CDR3 is TGCGCCAGCAGCTTCCGACAGGGTGGGGTTCAAGAGACCCAGTACTTC.

V usage is TRBV9 and J usage is TRBJ2-7, with 8 positions matching TRBD1. Trimming took 3 bases from V and 3 from J; bases not matched to a gene: 5. This CDR3 is built from 14 residues. Per germline, CDR1 SGDLS and CDR2 YYNGEE. The CDR3 here is CASSASGQDYEQYF. The CDR3 DNA is TGTGCCAGCAGCGCCTCGGGACAGGACTACGAGCAGTACTTC.

The CDR3 sequence: CASSQGTVNTEAFF. The CDR3 bases are TGTGCCAGCAGTCAGGGGACGGTGAACACTGAAGCTTTCTTT. The chain links TRBV7-6 to TRBJ1-1, with D possibly matching TRBD1 (6 bases). Per the germline V gene, CDR1 is SGHVS and CDR2 is FNYEAQ. V was shortened by 6 bases and J by 0 bases, with 11 bases between the two germline ends. The CDR3 is 14 residues long. The complete variable domain, with remaining parts taken from reference TRBV7-6 and TRBJ1-1, reads GAGVSQSPRYKVTKRGQDVALRCDPISGHVSLYWYRQALGQGPEFLTYFNYEAQQDKSGLPNDRFSAERPEGSISTLTIQRTEQRDSAMYRCASSQGTVNTEAFFGQGTRLTVV.

The chain combines TRBV6-5 with TRBJ1-2; 7 bases agree with TRBD1. This CDR3 is built from 15 residues. Germline loops: CDR1 MNHEY, CDR2 SVGAGI. The ends lost 0 bases at V and 4 bases at J; junction bases unmatched: 5. CDR3 sequence reads: CASSYSTGAGYGYTF. DNA of the CDR3: TGTGCCAGCAGTTACTCCACAGGGGCAGGCTATGGCTACACCTTC.

In DNA, the CDR3 is TGCGCCAGCAGCCGGTACCGGGGCCCGGCGGATTCACCCCTCCACTTT. Translating it yields CASSRYRGPADSPLHF. V gene TRBV4-1 combines with J gene TRBJ1-6; a weak D match, TRBD1 (5 bases). CDR1 is MGHRA and CDR2 is YSYEKL in the germline V gene. The CDR3 contains 16 residues. The ends were cut back, 4 bases at V and 8 bases at J, with 18 bases in the middle.

The chain recombines TRBV29-1 with TRBJ2-5; D remains ambiguous. The CDR3 covers 10 residues. CDR1 is SQVTM, CDR2 ANQGSEA, per germline. Deletions cut 5 bases from V and 5 bases from J, with 6 bases between. The CDR3 here is CSVRLETQYF. The CDR3 DNA sequence: TGCAGCGTTCGGTTGGAGACCCAGTACTTC.